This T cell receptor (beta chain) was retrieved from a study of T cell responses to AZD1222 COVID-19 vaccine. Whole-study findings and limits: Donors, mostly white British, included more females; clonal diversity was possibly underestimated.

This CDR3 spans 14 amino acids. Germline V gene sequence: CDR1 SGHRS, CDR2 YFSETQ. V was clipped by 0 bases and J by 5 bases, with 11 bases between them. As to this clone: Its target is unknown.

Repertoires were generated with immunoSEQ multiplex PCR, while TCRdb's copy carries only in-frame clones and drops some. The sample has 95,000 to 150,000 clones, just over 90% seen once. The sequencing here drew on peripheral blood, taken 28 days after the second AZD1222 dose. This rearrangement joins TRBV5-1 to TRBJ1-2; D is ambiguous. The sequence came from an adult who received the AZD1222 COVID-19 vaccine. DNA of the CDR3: TGCGCCAGCAGCTTGGTCGGGGAAGGGTATGGCTACACCTTC. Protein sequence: CASSLVGEGYGYTF. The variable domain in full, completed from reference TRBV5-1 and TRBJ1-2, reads KAGVTQTPRYLIKTRGQQVTLSCSPISGHRSVSWYQQTPGQGLQFLFEYFSETQRNKGNFPGRFSGRQFSNSRSEMNVSTLELGDSALYLCASSLVGEGYGYTFGSGTRLTVV.